This TCR beta chain originates from a study of T cells in Graves' hyperthyroidism and ophthalmopathy. RNA transcripts gave rise to amplified TCR beta CDR3 regions. A set of HTBI primers served as the primers for a first-round RT-PCR of the TCR CDR3. TCRdb re-called the multiplex PCR reads through MiXCR, storing one row per CDR3 protein. The sample consists of 500,000 to 550,000 distinct CDR3 sequences, 15% to 20% of them appearing once. Study-wide points: Patients with ophthalmopathy were separated from those with stable hyperthyroidism by a 13 V-J model.

With respect to this clonotype: Antigen unknown.

Trimming left V 0 bases short and J 8 bases short, with 14 bases between. In germline, CDR1 is ENHRY, CDR2 SYGVKD. The CDR3 runs to 16 residues. The sample consisted of blood. The gene calls are TRBV10-3 and TRBJ1-6; D unresolved. The clonotype comes from a man between 40 and 49 years old with Graves' ophthalmopathy. The CDR3 bases are TGTGCCATCAGTGAGTCCGTGACGGGTTTGCATTCACCCCTCCACTTT. It is translated as CAISESVTGLHSPLHF.